What follows describes a single T cell receptor beta chain. This entry comes from a study of T cell responses to AZD1222 COVID-19 vaccine. V lost 2 bases to trimming and J lost 5 bases, with 12 bases between them. Germline lookup yields CDR1 MNHEY and CDR2 SVGEGT. CDR3 length equals 15 residues. The method was immunoSEQ multiplex PCR; TCRdb's version includes in-frame clones alone and lacks a portion of them. The repertoire holds over 70,000 clones, approximately 89% seen once, with 9.3% in the top ten. This chain connects TRBV6-2 or TRBV6-3 to TRBJ1-4; D is ambiguous. The source is an adult who received the AZD1222 COVID-19 vaccine. The sequences come from peripheral blood, collected 28 days after the second AZD1222 dose. CDR3 sequence (DNA): TGTGCCAGCAGTTACGGGTCTACTCTGAATGAAAAACTGTTTTTT. This translates into CASSYGSTLNEKLFF.